The T cell receptor (beta chain) under discussion was sequenced for a study of T-cell reconstitution after alpha-beta-depleted transplantation in children. Study results and caveats: Newly generated T cells supplied most T-cell counts and diversity one year post-transplant.

The TCRbeta library was prepared with unique molecular identifiers. Each CDR3 protein is one row after TCRdb ran MiXCR on the PCR reads. Altogether some 300,000 distinct CDR3 sequences are present, around 9.1% being singletons, with the ten largest covering roughly 7%. Germline loops: CDR1 SQVTM, CDR2 ANQGSEA. V lost 6 bases to trimming and J lost 1 base, with 10 bases between them. The CDR3 has 12 residues. This clonotype was picked up many times. Its antigen is undetermined. The chain recombines TRBV29-1 with TRBJ2-7; no reliable D call. The receptor comes from a boy under three years old with acute myeloid leukemia, due to receive a stem cell transplant. Specimen: PBMCs, collected before TCRalphabeta/CD19-depleted stem cell transplant. CDR3 amino acids: CSVVGDSYEQYF. The CDR3 bases are TGCAGCGTCGTTGGCGATTCCTACGAGCAGTACTTC.